Given below is one T cell receptor (beta chain) in context. The antigen is unknown. These data come from a study of T cell responses to AZD1222 COVID-19 vaccine. Profiling relied on immunoSEQ multiplex PCR, and the TCRdb table lists in-frame clones only, not all of them. This sample carries over 50,000 clones, over 80% of them seen once, and the ten largest clones take about 7%. Whole-study findings and limits: Clonal diversity was possibly underestimated, and the donors were mostly white British, with more females.

CDR3 length equals 16 residues. V was cut by 3 bases and J by 0 bases, with 15 bases left in between. Germline V lookup: CDR1 MDHEN, CDR2 SYDVKM. The chain combines TRBV28 with TRBJ2-7; no clear D. The sequences come from peripheral blood, collected on day 0 of AZD1222 vaccination. The receptor's source is an adult in good health. CDR3 bases: TGTGCCAGCAGTTTCTGGCTCTCGAAACGCTCCTACGAGCAGTACTTC. Translation gives CASSFWLSKRSYEQYF.